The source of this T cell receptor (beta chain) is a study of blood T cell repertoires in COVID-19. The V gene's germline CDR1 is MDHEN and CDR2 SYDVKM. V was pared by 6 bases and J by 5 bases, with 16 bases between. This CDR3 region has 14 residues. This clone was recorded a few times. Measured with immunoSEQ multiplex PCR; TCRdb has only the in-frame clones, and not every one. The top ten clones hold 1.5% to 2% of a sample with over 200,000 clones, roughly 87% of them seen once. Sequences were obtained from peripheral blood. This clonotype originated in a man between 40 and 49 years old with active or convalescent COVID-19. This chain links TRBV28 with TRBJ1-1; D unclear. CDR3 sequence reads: CASRARRLWTEAFF. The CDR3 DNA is TGTGCCAGCAGGGCCAGGAGGCTTTGGACTGAAGCTTTCTTT.